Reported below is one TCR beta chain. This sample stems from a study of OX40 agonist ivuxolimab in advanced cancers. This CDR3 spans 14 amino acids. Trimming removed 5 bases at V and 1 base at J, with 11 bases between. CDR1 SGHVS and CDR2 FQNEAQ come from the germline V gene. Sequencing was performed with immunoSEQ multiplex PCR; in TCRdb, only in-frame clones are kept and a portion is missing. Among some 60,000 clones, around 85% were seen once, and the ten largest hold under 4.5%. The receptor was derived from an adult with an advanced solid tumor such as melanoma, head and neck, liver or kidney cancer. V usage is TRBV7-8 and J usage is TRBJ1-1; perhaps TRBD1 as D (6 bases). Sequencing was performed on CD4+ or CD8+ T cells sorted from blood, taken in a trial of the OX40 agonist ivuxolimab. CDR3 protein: CASSLQGKNTEAFF. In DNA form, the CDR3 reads TGTGCCAGCAGCCTACAGGGAAAGAACACTGAAGCTTTCTTT.